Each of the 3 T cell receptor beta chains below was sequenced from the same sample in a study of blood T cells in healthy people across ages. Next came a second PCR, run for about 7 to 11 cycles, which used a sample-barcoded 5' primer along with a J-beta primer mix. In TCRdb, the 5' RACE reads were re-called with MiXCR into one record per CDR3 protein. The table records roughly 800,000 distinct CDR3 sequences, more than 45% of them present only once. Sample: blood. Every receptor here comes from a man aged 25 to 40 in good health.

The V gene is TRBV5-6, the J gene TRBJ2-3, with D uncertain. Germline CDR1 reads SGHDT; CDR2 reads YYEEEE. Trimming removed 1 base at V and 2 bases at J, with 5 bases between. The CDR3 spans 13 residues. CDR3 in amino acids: CASSLKYTDTQYF. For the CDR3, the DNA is TGTGCCAGCAGCTTGAAGTACACAGATACGCAGTATTTT.

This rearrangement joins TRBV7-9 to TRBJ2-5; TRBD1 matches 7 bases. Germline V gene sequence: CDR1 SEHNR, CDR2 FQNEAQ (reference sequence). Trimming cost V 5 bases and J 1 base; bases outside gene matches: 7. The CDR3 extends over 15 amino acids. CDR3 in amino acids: CASSQQGTAQETQYF. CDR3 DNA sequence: TGTGCCAGCAGCCAACAGGGGACGGCCCAAGAGACCCAGTACTTC.

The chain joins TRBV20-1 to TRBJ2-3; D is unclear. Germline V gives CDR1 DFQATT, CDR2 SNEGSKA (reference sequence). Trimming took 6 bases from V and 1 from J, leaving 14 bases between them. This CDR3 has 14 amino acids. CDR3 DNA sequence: TGCAGTGCGCAGACGGGCGCTGGCACAGATACGCAGTATTTT. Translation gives CSAQTGAGTDTQYF.